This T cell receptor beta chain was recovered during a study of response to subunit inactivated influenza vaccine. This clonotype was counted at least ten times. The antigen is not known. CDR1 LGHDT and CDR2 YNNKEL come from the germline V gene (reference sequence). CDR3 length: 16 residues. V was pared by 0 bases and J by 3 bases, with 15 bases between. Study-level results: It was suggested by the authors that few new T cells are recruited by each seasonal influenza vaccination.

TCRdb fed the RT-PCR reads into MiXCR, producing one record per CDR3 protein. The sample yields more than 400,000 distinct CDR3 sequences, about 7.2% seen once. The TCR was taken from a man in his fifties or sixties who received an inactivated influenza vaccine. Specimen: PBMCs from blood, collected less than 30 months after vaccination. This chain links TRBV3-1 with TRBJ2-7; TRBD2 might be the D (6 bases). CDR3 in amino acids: CASSQDMSRGLYEQYF. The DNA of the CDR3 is TGTGCCAGCAGCCAAGATATGAGTAGGGGACTCTACGAGCAGTACTTC.